This passage covers 23 T cell receptor beta chains from one sample sequenced in a study of cytomegalovirus exposure and HLA in healthy donors. Primers included in the PCR were 60 Vbeta and 13 Jbeta primers. TCRdb's table, derived via immunoSEQ multiplex PCR, lists solely in-frame clones and lacks some. The profile covers about 120,000 clones, with roughly 80% appearing a single time and 2% to 2.5% taken by the ten largest. The sequencing input was PBMCs. Receptors originate from a man aged 30 to 45 in good health and CMV-seronegative.

The CDR3 DNA reads as TGTGCCAGCAGTGAAGAGGGGGCTGGGATTACCGCCACATACAATGAGCAGTTCTTC. It codes for CASSEEGAGITATYNEQFF. This chain joins TRBV2 and TRBJ2-1; 7 bases match TRBD1. Per the germline V gene, CDR1 is SNHLY and CDR2 is FYNNEI. The CDR3 length is 19 residues. Trimming at V came to 1 base and at J to 4 bases, leaving 16 bases not matched to a gene.

The chain has TRBV15 and TRBJ2-5, with TRBD2 identical over 7 bases. Germline CDR1 LNHNV, CDR2 YYDKDF (reference sequence). The J segment lost 9 bases and the V segment lost 0 bases, leaving 1 base of the junction unmatched. The CDR3 has 12 residues. This CDR3 reads CATSRDGGAQYF. CDR3 nucleotide sequence: TGTGCCACCAGCAGAGATGGGGGGGCCCAGTACTTC.

The chain uses TRBV28 and TRBJ1-1; D remains unclear. The CDR3 loop spans 13 amino acids. Trimming took off 2 bases at V and 3 bases at J, with 7 bases between the two ends. CDR1 is MDHEN, CDR2 SYDVKM, per germline. In nucleotides, the CDR3 is TGTGCCAGCAGTTTAACCGGAGACACTGAAGCTTTCTTT. Its protein product is CASSLTGDTEAFF.

V and J are TRBV9 and TRBJ2-1, with D perhaps matching TRBD1 (6 bases). Per the germline V gene, CDR1 is SGDLS and CDR2 is YYNGEE. CDR3 length: 13 residues. Trimming removed 4 bases at V and 4 bases at J, with 9 bases between. CDR3 DNA: TGTGCCAGCAGCCTGGGGGCTTACAATGAGCAGTTCTTC. Its protein is CASSLGAYNEQFF.

This clone has a single count. The V call is TRBV28, the J call TRBJ1-4; tentative D call: TRBD1 (5 bases). The CDR3 extends over 14 amino acids. From germline, CDR1 is MDHEN and CDR2 SYDVKM. V dropped 6 bases and J dropped 7 bases, with 15 bases sitting between them. The CDR3 DNA reads as TGTGCCAGCAGGATTTCAGGAGGGGCTGAAAAACTGTTTTTT. Protein sequence: CASRISGGAEKLFF.

V gene TRBV25-1 combines with J gene TRBJ2-3, with D maybe TRBD2 (6 bases). Germline lookup yields CDR1 MGHDK and CDR2 SYGVNS. The CDR3 covers 15 residues. V lost 4 bases, J lost 6 bases, and 17 bases lay in between. In DNA form, the CDR3 reads TGTGCCAGCAGTGCCTCGGGACTGCAGGAGGATACGCAGTATTTT. This sequence encodes CASSASGLQEDTQYF.

This chain uses TRBV7-2 with TRBJ1-3; tentative D call: TRBD1 (5 bases). In germline, CDR1 is SGHTA, CDR2 FQGNSA. The V gene lost 5 bases and the J gene lost 4 bases, with 9 bases spanning the gap. CDR3 size: 13 residues. CDR3 DNA: TGTGCCAGCAGCCCTCACAGGGGAAACACCATATATTTT. Protein: CASSPHRGNTIYF.

The rearrangement joins TRBV7-2 to TRBJ2-7; TRBD2 might be the D (5 bases). The germline V gene has CDR1 SGHTA and CDR2 FQGNSA. The V gene lost 5 bases and the J gene lost 2 bases, with 13 bases spanning the gap. The CDR3 contains 14 residues. The CDR3 reads CASSPHEGTYEQYF. The CDR3 region has the DNA TGTGCCAGCAGCCCCCACGAGGGAACCTACGAGCAGTACTTC. Full variable domain (remainder filled in from reference TRBV7-2 and TRBJ2-7): GAGVSQSPSNKVTEKGKDVELRCDPISGHTALYWYRQSLGQGLEFLIYFQGNSAPDKSGLPSDRFSAERTGGSVSTLTIQRTQQEDSAVYLCASSPHEGTYEQYFGPGTRLTVT.

The J gene is TRBJ1-4, the V gene TRBV4-1; D call uncertain. This CDR3 contains 15 residues. Germline CDR1 reads MGHRA; CDR2 reads YSYEKL. Trimming removed 0 bases at V and 8 bases at J, with 13 bases between. The CDR3 here is CASSQDGRSGEKLFF. The CDR3 DNA reads as TGCGCCAGCAGCCAAGACGGTCGGAGCGGGGAAAAACTGTTTTTT.

The chain is built from TRBV10-1 and TRBJ2-2, with D unclear. Trimming pared 4 bases from V and 5 bases from J, leaving 8 bases between. The CDR3 has 13 residues. Per the germline V gene, CDR1 is WNHNN and CDR2 is SYGVQD (reference sequence). CDR3 amino acids: CASSVRMTGELFF. CDR3 nucleotides: TGCGCCAGCAGTGTGAGGATGACCGGGGAGCTGTTTTTT.

V and J are TRBV28 and TRBJ1-1, with D perhaps TRBD1 (6 bases). Trimming stripped 5 bases from V and 4 bases from J, with 17 bases between. CDR1 MDHEN and CDR2 SYDVKM come from the germline V gene. The length of the CDR3 is 15 residues. The CDR3 nucleotides are TGTGCCAGCAGTACCCCAGGGGCGGCGGGCACTGAAGCTTTCTTT. Amino acids: CASSTPGAAGTEAFF.

V is TRBV5-1 and J is TRBJ1-4; 8 positions agree with TRBD1. The CDR3 sequence is 16 residues long. Germline loops: CDR1 SGHRS, CDR2 YFSETQ. J was trimmed by 0 bases and V by 6 bases; bases with no gene match: 7. CDR3 coding DNA: TGCGCCAGCAACTCAGGGACAGGAGCAACTAATGAAAAACTGTTTTTT. This translates into CASNSGTGATNEKLFF.

V gene TRBV12-2 combines with J gene TRBJ2-6; TRBD2 is taken as the D call from the table, unchecked against the DNA. TRBV12-2 corresponds to a pseudogene. This CDR3 contains 14 residues. DNA of the CDR3: TGTGCAAGTCGTTCTTCTCCCTGGGCCAACGTCCTGACTTTC. This sequence encodes CASRSSPWANVLTF.

The chain recombines TRBV6-6 with TRBJ2-2, with D perhaps TRBD1 (5 bases). The CDR3 length is 13 residues. Trimming cost V 9 bases and J 5 bases, with 13 bases left between them. CDR1 is MNHNY, CDR2 SVGAGI, per germline (reference sequence). Here the CDR3 DNA reads TGTGCCAGTTCCAGGGCTGAGACCGGGGAGCTGTTTTTT. Translation: CASSRAETGELFF.

V usage is TRBV6-5 and J usage is TRBJ2-7, with 9 bases lining up with TRBD1. Per the germline V gene, CDR1 is MNHEY and CDR2 is SVGAGI. This CDR3 is 16 amino acids long. V dropped 2 bases and J dropped 6; count of bases not matched to a gene: 11. CDR3 DNA sequence: TGTGCCAGCAGTTACCACCCGGGACAGGGTGGTGGCGAGCAGTACTTC. Translated: CASSYHPGQGGGEQYF.

This clone was counted once. The chain combines TRBV27 with TRBJ2-6, with D possibly matching TRBD1 (6 bases). V was cut by 2 bases and J by 4 bases, with 9 bases left in between. CDR3 length equals 15 residues. The germline V gene has CDR1 MNHEY and CDR2 SMNVEV (reference sequence). The CDR3, as DNA: TGTGCCAGCAGTTTAACAGGGTCCGGGGCCAACGTCCTGACTTTC. The encoded protein is CASSLTGSGANVLTF.

This clone came up a few times. V gene TRBV7-2 combines with J gene TRBJ2-3; 7 bases map to TRBD1. This CDR3 is built from 15 residues. Germline assignment: CDR1 SGHTA and CDR2 FQGNSA. After removal of 1 base from V and 7 bases from J, the junction contained 8 bases not matched to a gene. CDR3 sequence: CASSLDPGRGYTQYF. CDR3 sequence (DNA): TGTGCCAGCAGCTTAGACCCCGGCAGGGGGTATACGCAGTATTTT.

CDR3 sequence reads: CASSGRGGAADTQYF. CDR3 coding DNA: TGTGCCAGCAGCGGGCGCGGGGGGGCCGCAGATACGCAGTATTTT. The rearrangement joins TRBV6-4 to TRBJ2-3; TRBD2 matches 9 bases. The CDR3 contains 15 residues. Trimming cost V 6 bases and J 4 bases; bases outside gene matches: 8. Germline V CDR1 and CDR2: MRHNA, SNTAGT.

The rearrangement joins TRBV5-1 to TRBJ2-5; perhaps TRBD2 as D (7 bases). The J call may be wrong; the DNA end is better matched by TRBJ2-7. The CDR3 sequence is 16 residues long. CDR1 is SGHRS and CDR2 is YFSETQ in the germline V gene. DNA of the CDR3: TGCGCCAGCAGCTTGGTAGGGGGGGGCATATCCTACGAGCAGTACTTC. It specifies CASSLVGGGISYEQYF.

This clone was counted between two and nine times. V usage is TRBV15 and J usage is TRBJ1-2, with D possibly being TRBD1 (6 bases). Germline V gives CDR1 LNHNV, CDR2 YYDKDF (reference sequence). V dropped 5 bases and J dropped 6 bases, with 22 bases sitting between them. The CDR3 is 16 residues long. CDR3 residues: CATSPQARGALNGYTF. CDR3 in DNA: TGTGCCACCAGCCCTCAAGCCCGGGGGGCGTTAAATGGCTACACCTTC.

The CDR3 coding sequence is TGTGCCAGCAGCTTAGCTGGACGTGAGATGGCAGGGGCCATGCGGCAGTTCTTC. It is translated as CASSLAGREMAGAMRQFF. This rearrangement joins TRBV7-9 to TRBJ2-1, with TRBD1 as a possible D gene (6 bases). Trimming left V 0 bases short and J 12 bases short, with 27 bases between. The germline V gene has CDR1 SEHNR and CDR2 FQNEAQ (reference sequence). The length of the CDR3 is 18 residues.

The chain has TRBV11-3 and TRBJ2-1; TRBD2 aligns across 7 bases. The germline V gene encodes CDR1 SGHNT and CDR2 YENEEA. The V gene end was trimmed by 5 bases and the J gene end by 8 bases; junction bases not matched to a gene: 3. The CDR3 runs 12 residues. The CDR3 DNA sequence: TGTGCCAGCAGCGAGGGAGGGGATGAGCAGTTCTTC. It translates to CASSEGGDEQFF. The whole variable domain, filled in from reference TRBV11-3 and TRBJ2-1, reads EAGVVQSPRYKIIEKKQPVAFWCNPISGHNTLYWYLQNLGQGPELLIRYENEEAVDDSQLPKDRFSAERLKGVDSTLKIQPAELGDSAVYLCASSEGGDEQFFGPGTRLTVL.

CDR3 region: CASSEQHGGRGGTQYF. In nucleotides, the CDR3 is TGTGCCAGCAGTGAACAGCACGGAGGGAGAGGCGGGACCCAGTACTTC. The chain is built from TRBV6-1 and TRBJ2-5, with D possibly matching TRBD2 (6 bases). CDR1 is MNHNS and CDR2 is SASEGT in the germline V gene. Trimming shortened V by 2 bases and J by 7 bases, and 20 bases separated the two germline ends. CDR3 size: 16 residues.